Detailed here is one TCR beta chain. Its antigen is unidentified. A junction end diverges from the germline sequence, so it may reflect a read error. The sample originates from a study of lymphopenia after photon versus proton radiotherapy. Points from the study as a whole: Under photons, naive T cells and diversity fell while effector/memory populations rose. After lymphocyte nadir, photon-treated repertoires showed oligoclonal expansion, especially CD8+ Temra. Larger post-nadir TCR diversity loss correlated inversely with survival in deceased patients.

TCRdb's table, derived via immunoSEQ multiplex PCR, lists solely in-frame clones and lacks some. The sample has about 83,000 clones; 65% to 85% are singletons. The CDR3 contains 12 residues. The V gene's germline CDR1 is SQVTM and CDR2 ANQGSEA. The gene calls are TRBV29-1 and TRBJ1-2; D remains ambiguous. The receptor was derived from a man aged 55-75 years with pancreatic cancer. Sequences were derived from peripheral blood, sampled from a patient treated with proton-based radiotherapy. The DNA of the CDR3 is TGCAGCGTCGCGGACCCTAAATATGGCTACACCTTC. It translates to CSVADPKYGYTF.